This passage covers 10 T cell receptor beta chains from one sample sequenced in a study of graft-versus-host responses after intestinal transplantation (dated by TCRdb to about 2021). The sample's time point label, decoded: cells obtained before transplantation from donor or recipient. Libraries were prepared through the immunoSEQ multiplex PCR assay. TCRdb carries this immuneACCESS record with in-frame sequences only. Its versions omit some clonotypes, under half of them owing to an unresolved V gene in the studies checked, with the rest unexplained. The sample table shows about 11,000 clones, and 31% are seen once. The ten largest clones capture about 2% of the sample. The specimen comprised alloreactive CD4+ T cells from a mixed lymphocyte reaction culture, sampled before transplantation. The sample's cell subset or site, from its label and the paper: CFSE-low proliferating T cells sorted from approximately six-day pre-transplant mixed lymphocyte reaction (GvH or HvG direction). The receptors were gathered from a human patient who was an organ donor for intestinal transplantation.

The rearrangement uses TRBV4-1 and TRBJ2-3, with 10 bases fitting TRBD2. CDR3 length equals 14 residues. The junction had 5 bases not matched to a gene; V was cut back by 1 base and J by 10 bases. Looked up from germline, CDR1 is MGHRA and CDR2 is YSYEKL. The CDR3 DNA sequence: TGCGCCAGCAGCCAAGGGCTAGCGGGGGACCCGCAGTATTTT. This encodes CASSQGLAGDPQYF.

The chain employs TRBV30 and TRBJ1-1; TRBD1 matches at 8 bases. Germline CDR1 is GTSNPN and CDR2 is SVGIG (reference sequence). V was pared by 3 bases and J by 4 bases, with 13 bases of the junction left unmatched. This CDR3 is built from 16 residues. The chain's CDR3 is CAWRAGQGPRITEAFF. The CDR3 region has the DNA TGTGCCTGGAGGGCTGGACAGGGCCCTAGGATCACTGAAGCTTTCTTT.

This rearrangement joins TRBV7-2 to TRBJ2-7; tentative D call: TRBD2 (6 bases). Per the germline V gene, CDR1 is SGHTA and CDR2 is FQGNSA. Trimming left V 1 base short and J 2 bases short, with 12 bases between. The CDR3 contains 15 residues. The DNA of the CDR3 is TGTGCCAGCAGCTTAGATTACCGCGGGGCCTACGAGCAGTACTTC. This sequence encodes CASSLDYRGAYEQYF.

The chain recombines TRBV18 with TRBJ2-5; weak D call: TRBD1 (6 bases). Between the trimmed V and J ends, which lost 1 base and 5 bases, there was a span of 14 bases. Germline V gene lookup returns CDR1 KGHSH and CDR2 LQKENI. This CDR3 region has 15 residues. This CDR3 reads CASSPRAGAGETQYF. CDR3 nucleotides: TGTGCCAGCTCACCACGGGCAGGGGCCGGGGAGACCCAGTACTTC.

A word on this clone: At one of its ends the junction is not consistent with the germline gene, which may arise from a read error. The V call is TRBV11-2, the J call TRBJ2-1; 8 bases agree with TRBD2. The CDR3 runs to 13 residues. The V gene's germline CDR1 is SGHAT and CDR2 FQNNGV. The CDR3 coding sequence is TGTGCCAGCAGCTTAGATTGGATAGCGGGGCAGGTCTTC. Its translation is CASSLDWIAGQVF. The full variable domain, in which reference TRBV11-2 and TRBJ2-1 provide the parts outside the CDR3, is EAGVAQSPRYKIIEKRQSVAFWCNPISGHATLYWYQQILGQGPKLLIQFQNNGVVDDSQLPKDRFSAERLKGVDSTLKIQPAKLEDSAVYLCASSLDWIAGQVFGPGTRLTVL.

V and J are TRBV5-1 and TRBJ1-2, with D unresolved. Trimming pared 0 bases from V and 3 bases from J, leaving 9 bases between. The CDR3 has 14 residues. Germline V lookup: CDR1 SGHRS, CDR2 YFSETQ. The CDR3 protein is CASSLGADYYGYTF. The DNA for the CDR3 is TGCGCCAGCAGCTTGGGTGCGGACTACTATGGCTACACCTTC.

About this clone: Compared with germline, one end of the junction differs, possibly owing to a read error. The J gene is TRBJ2-1, the V gene TRBV4-1; 8 nucleotides match TRBD2. The CDR3 is made up of 18 amino acids. Germline CDR1 reads MGHRA; CDR2 reads YSYEKL. This chain's CDR3 is CASSQLTVGLASYNEQLF. The CDR3 region has the DNA TGCGCCAGCAGCCAACTCACTGTAGGACTAGCCTCCTACAATGAGCAGCTCTTC.

The chain uses TRBV19 and TRBJ1-1, with TRBD1 identical over 7 bases. V was pared by 3 bases and J by 0 bases, with 7 bases of the junction left unmatched. The CDR3 loop spans 16 amino acids. The V gene's germline CDR1 is LNHDA and CDR2 SQIVND (reference sequence). The CDR3 region has the DNA TGTGCCAGTAGTATGCCTCGGGGGACAGTGAACACTGAAGCTTTCTTT. Its protein product is CASSMPRGTVNTEAFF.

Remarks on this clone: The same CDR3 can be traced to other DNA sequences in this sample. The chain joins TRBV2 to TRBJ1-2; no definite D call. The V end was cut by 3 bases, the J end by 7 bases, with 6 bases between. The CDR3 runs 11 residues. Germline CDR1 and CDR2: SNHLY and FYNNEI. This CDR3 is CASSEFSGYTF. DNA for the CDR3: TGTGCCAGCAGTGAGTTTAGTGGCTACACCTTC.

V gene TRBV7-9 combines with J gene TRBJ2-7, with 7 positions matching TRBD2. Trimming cost V 2 bases and J 11 bases; bases outside gene matches: 6. CDR3 length equals 12 residues. From germline, CDR1 is SEHNR and CDR2 FQNEAQ (reference sequence). CDR3 loop: CASSLPRGTKYF. CDR3 bases: TGTGCCAGCAGCTTACCGCGGGGGACGAAGTACTTC. The full variable domain, rest sourced from reference TRBV7-9 and TRBJ2-7, is DTGVSQNPRHKITKRGQNVTFRCDPISEHNRLYWYRQTLGQGPEFLTYFQNEAQLEKSRLLSDRFSAERPKGSFSTLEIQRTEQGDSAMYLCASSLPRGTKYFGPGTRLTVT.